Following are 20 T cell receptor beta chains from one sample sequenced in a study of a mutant IDH1 vaccine in newly diagnosed glioma. Profiled with immunoSEQ multiplex PCR; TCRdb holds only in-frame clones, not every one. This sample yields 68,000 or so clones, of which about four fifths are seen a single time; roughly 8.2% belongs to the top ten. The sample's time point: baseline, week 1 (first vaccination visit). Described treatment: pre-vaccination baseline after standard-of-care therapy. This sample comprised PBMCs, obtained from a glioma patient treated with radiotherapy, temozolomide or both. Source of these receptors: a man aged 45-65 years with glioma.

The V call is TRBV7-8, the J call TRBJ1-6; D not resolved. Germline CDR1 is SGHVS and CDR2 is FQNEAQ. The CDR3 spans 15 residues. V was cut by 3 bases and J by 0 bases, with 6 bases left in between. CDR3 sequence: CASSFESSYNSPLHF. In nucleotides, the CDR3 is TGTGCCAGCAGCTTCGAGAGCTCCTATAATTCACCCCTCCACTTT.

V and J are TRBV5-4 and TRBJ2-7, with 7 bases fitting TRBD1. This CDR3 spans 13 amino acids. The junction had 4 bases not matched to a gene; V was cut back by 4 bases and J by 3 bases. Germline V lookup: CDR1 SGHNT, CDR2 YYREEE (reference sequence). CDR3 in amino acids: CASSQGTDYEQYF. CDR3 bases: TGTGCCAGCAGCCAGGGGACAGACTACGAGCAGTACTTC.

The chain joins TRBV30 to TRBJ1-4; the match to TRBD1 covers 8 bases. The germline V gene encodes CDR1 GTSNPN and CDR2 SVGIG (reference sequence). V shed 0 bases and J 4 bases; nucleotides not matched to a gene: 4. The CDR3 is made up of 15 amino acids. DNA of the CDR3: TGTGCCTGGAGTGTAAGGACAGGGAGTAATGAAAAACTGTTTTTT. Amino acid sequence: CAWSVRTGSNEKLFF.

V and J are TRBV7-9 and TRBJ1-3; possible D gene TRBD1, 5 bases. Per the germline V gene, CDR1 is SEHNR and CDR2 is FQNEAQ (reference sequence). Trimming shortened V by 5 bases and J by 1 base, and 12 bases separated the two germline ends. This CDR3 comprises 15 residues. The CDR3 DNA sequence: TGTGCCAGCAGCCACCTACAGGAATCTGGAAACACCATATATTTT. As protein: CASSHLQESGNTIYF.

The chain joins TRBV6-1 to TRBJ1-6, with a tentative D call TRBD1 (6 bases). V shed 3 bases and J shed 4 bases, with 10 bases lying between them. Germline values: CDR1 MNHNS, CDR2 SASEGT. This CDR3 is 15 amino acids long. The CDR3 protein is CASSDGTPYNSPLHF. The CDR3 DNA is TGTGCCAGCAGTGACGGGACACCTTATAATTCACCCCTCCACTTT.

The CDR3 DNA reads TGTGCCTGGAGTGTAGGGTTCACACGGGGCTACACCTTC. Protein: CAWSVGFTRGYTF. This chain joins TRBV30 and TRBJ1-2; no reliable D call. V gave up 0 bases and J gave up 8 bases, with 13 bases separating them. Germline values: CDR1 GTSNPN, CDR2 SVGIG (reference sequence). The CDR3 is 13 residues long.

This sequence joins TRBV9 and TRBJ1-1; 7 nucleotides match TRBD1. CDR3 length: 14 amino acids. Germline V gene lookup returns CDR1 SGDLS and CDR2 YYNGEE. Trimming took 4 bases from V and 7 from J; bases not matched to a gene: 10. The CDR3 reads CASSSSTGSGEAFF. The CDR3 DNA reads TGTGCCAGCAGCAGTTCGACAGGGTCCGGTGAAGCTTTCTTT. The full variable domain, in which reference TRBV9 and TRBJ1-1 provide the parts outside the CDR3, is DSGVTQTPKHLITATGQRVTLRCSPRSGDLSVYWYQQSLDQGLQFLIQYYNGEERAKGNILERFSAQQFPDLHSELNLSSLELGDSALYFCASSSSTGSGEAFFGQGTRLTVV.

The chain links TRBV27 to TRBJ2-1, with 9 nucleotides matching TRBD1. The ends lost 6 bases at V and 9 bases at J; junction bases unmatched: 6. Germline assignment: CDR1 MNHEY and CDR2 SMNVEV (reference sequence). This CDR3 has 13 amino acids. This CDR3 is CASRATGGGEQFF. The CDR3 nucleotides read TGTGCCAGCAGGGCGACAGGGGGGGGTGAGCAGTTCTTC.

This clone was seen a single time. The chain links TRBV5-6 to TRBJ1-3; no firm D call. In germline, CDR1 is SGHDT, CDR2 YYEEEE. V gave up 4 bases and J gave up 4 bases, with 18 bases separating them. The CDR3 is made up of 16 amino acids. CDR3 in DNA: TGTGCCAGCAGCACCGGGGTGGGGTCGGCCGGAAACACCATATATTTT. Protein product: CASSTGVGSAGNTIYF.

The chain employs TRBV6-1 and TRBJ1-2, with D unresolved. The CDR3 runs 17 residues. V dropped 0 bases and J dropped 0 bases, with 14 bases sitting between them. From germline, CDR1 is MNHNS and CDR2 SASEGT. DNA of the CDR3: TGTGCCAGCAGTGAAGCGCTAGGACCTACTACTAACTATGGCTACACCTTC. This codes for CASSEALGPTTNYGYTF.

The V and J genes are TRBV18 and TRBJ1-1; D gene unclear. V dropped 3 bases and J dropped 4 bases, with 18 bases sitting between them. The CDR3 length is 16 residues. Germline V gives CDR1 KGHSH, CDR2 LQKENI. DNA for the CDR3: TGTGCCAGCTCACCTCAGCCACAGATCGATACCACTGAAGCTTTCTTT. This codes for CASSPQPQIDTTEAFF.

The chain links TRBV7-9 to TRBJ2-7, with unresolved D. From germline, CDR1 is SEHNR and CDR2 FQNEAQ (reference sequence). CDR3 length equals 11 residues. Trimming removed 5 bases at V and 9 bases at J, with 11 bases between. The CDR3 spells CASSATASQYF. CDR3 coding DNA: TGTGCCAGCAGCGCGACCGCCTCGCAGTACTTC. Supplemented by reference TRBV7-9 and TRBJ2-7, the full variable domain reads DTGVSQNPRHKITKRGQNVTFRCDPISEHNRLYWYRQTLGQGPEFLTYFQNEAQLEKSRLLSDRFSAERPKGSFSTLEIQRTEQGDSAMYLCASSATASQYFGPGTRLTVT.

V and J are TRBV6-5 and TRBJ1-5, with D tentatively TRBD1 (5 bases). The V end lost 5 bases, the J end lost 8 bases, and 13 bases lay between the germline ends. CDR1 is MNHEY, CDR2 SVGAGI, per germline. CDR3 length: 13 amino acids. The CDR3, as DNA: TGTGCCAGCAGTGCCTCCGGGGCTGAGCCCCAGCATTTT. Translated, it gives CASSASGAEPQHF.

This chain links TRBV2 with TRBJ2-2, with D perhaps matching TRBD2 (5 bases). V was clipped by 6 bases and J by 7 bases, with 6 bases between them. The CDR3 has 11 amino acids. The germline gives CDR1 SNHLY, CDR2 FYNNEI. In DNA form, the CDR3 reads TGTGCCAGCAGCCGGGGCGGGGAGCTGTTTTTT. This sequence encodes CASSRGGELFF.

The chain is built from TRBV7-2 and TRBJ2-3, with TRBD2 matching over 7 bases. The CDR3 extends over 17 amino acids. CDR1 and CDR2 (germline): SGHTA, FQGNSA. The V segment lost 0 bases and the J segment 3 bases; nucleotides outside the gene matches: 9. Written as DNA, the CDR3 is TGTGCCAGCAGCTTAGCCCCCGGCGGGGGTGGAACAGATACGCAGTATTTT. Translating gives CASSLAPGGGGTDTQYF.

The chain employs TRBV5-4 and TRBJ1-5; D uncertain. CDR3 length: 14 amino acids. Looked up from germline, CDR1 is SGHNT and CDR2 is YYREEE (reference sequence). Trimming took off 0 bases at V and 2 bases at J, with 6 bases between the two ends. Here the CDR3 reads CASSLGGRNQPQHF. CDR3 nucleotides: TGTGCCAGCAGCTTGGGGGGTCGCAATCAGCCCCAGCATTTT.

The V gene is TRBV6-1, the J gene TRBJ1-1; 8 positions match TRBD1. This CDR3 comprises 15 residues. Germline values: CDR1 MNHNS, CDR2 SASEGT. Unmatched junction bases numbered 7, after V lost 3 bases and J lost 4 bases. CDR3 nucleotides: TGTGCCAGCAGTGATCGACAGGGGTTCGTCACTGAAGCTTTCTTT. It encodes CASSDRQGFVTEAFF.

This clone was found once. The V and J genes are TRBV5-1 and TRBJ2-1; no firm D call. CDR3 length equals 15 residues. The V gene's germline CDR1 is SGHRS and CDR2 YFSETQ. V lost 5 bases and J lost 4, with 16 bases in between. DNA of the CDR3: TGCGCCAGCAGAAAAAGGGATGTGGAATACAATGAGCAGTTCTTC. Its translation: CASRKRDVEYNEQFF. Variable domain in full (rest from reference TRBV5-1 and TRBJ2-1): KAGVTQTPRYLIKTRGQQVTLSCSPISGHRSVSWYQQTPGQGLQFLFEYFSETQRNKGNFPGRFSGRQFSNSRSEMNVSTLELGDSALYLCASRKRDVEYNEQFFGPGTRLTVL.

The rearrangement uses TRBV30 and TRBJ1-1; no clear D. This CDR3 is 14 amino acids long. V lost 8 bases and J 1 base, leaving 17 bases between the germline ends. Per germline, CDR1 GTSNPN and CDR2 SVGIG (reference sequence). The CDR3 nucleotides read TGTGCCCATAAAAAAGGGTTGGGGAACACTGAAGCTTTCTTT. This sequence encodes CAHKKGLGNTEAFF.

The V and J genes are TRBV5-1 and TRBJ2-5; TRBD1 matches at 7 bases. CDR3 length: 15 amino acids. Trimming took 0 bases from V and 5 from J; bases not matched to a gene: 7. Germline V gives CDR1 SGHRS, CDR2 YFSETQ. The CDR3 sequence is CASSLGVGGDETQYF. As DNA, the CDR3 is TGCGCCAGCAGCTTGGGGGTAGGGGGCGACGAGACCCAGTACTTC.